This TCR beta chain was obtained from a study of vaccination effects on CD4 cells after COVID-19. With respect to this clone: The antigen remains unidentified.

Data came from immunoSEQ multiplex PCR; TCRdb stores just in-frame clones and leaves some out. This table has fewer than 80,000 clones, over 70% appearing once. Looked up from germline, CDR1 is SGHTA and CDR2 is FQGTGA. The CDR3 consists of 14 residues. Trimming left V 1 base short and J 6 bases short, with 11 bases between. Pools of viral peptides were used by the ViraFEST assay to expand antigen-specific CD4+ T cells ahead of sequencing. The authors isolated CD4+ T cells after around 9 days of culture. It was two doses of either the BNT162b2 or mRNA-1273 vaccine that participants received. V gene TRBV7-3 combines with J gene TRBJ2-3; D may be TRBD1 (6 bases). The receptor was isolated from a human donor who received a COVID-19 vaccine. The sequences come from CD4+ T cells from PBMCs cultured with HCoV-229E spike peptides, collected after COVID-19 vaccination. The chain's CDR3 is CASSLSGGSDTQYF. In DNA form, the CDR3 reads TGTGCCAGCAGCTTAAGTGGGGGCTCGGATACGCAGTATTTT.